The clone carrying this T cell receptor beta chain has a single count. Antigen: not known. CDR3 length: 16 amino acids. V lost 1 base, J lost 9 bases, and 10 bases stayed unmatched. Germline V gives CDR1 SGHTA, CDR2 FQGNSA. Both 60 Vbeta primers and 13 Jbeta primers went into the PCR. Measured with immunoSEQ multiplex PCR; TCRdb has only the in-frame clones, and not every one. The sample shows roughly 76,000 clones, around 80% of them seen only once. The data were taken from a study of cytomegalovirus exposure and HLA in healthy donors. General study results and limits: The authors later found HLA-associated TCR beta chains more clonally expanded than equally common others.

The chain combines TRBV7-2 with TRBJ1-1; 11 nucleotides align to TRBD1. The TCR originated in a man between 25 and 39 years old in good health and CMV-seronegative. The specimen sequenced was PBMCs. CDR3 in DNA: TGTGCCAGCAGCTTAGACGTGGCTGGGACAGGGGGGAAAGCTTTCTTT. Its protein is CASSLDVAGTGGKAFF.